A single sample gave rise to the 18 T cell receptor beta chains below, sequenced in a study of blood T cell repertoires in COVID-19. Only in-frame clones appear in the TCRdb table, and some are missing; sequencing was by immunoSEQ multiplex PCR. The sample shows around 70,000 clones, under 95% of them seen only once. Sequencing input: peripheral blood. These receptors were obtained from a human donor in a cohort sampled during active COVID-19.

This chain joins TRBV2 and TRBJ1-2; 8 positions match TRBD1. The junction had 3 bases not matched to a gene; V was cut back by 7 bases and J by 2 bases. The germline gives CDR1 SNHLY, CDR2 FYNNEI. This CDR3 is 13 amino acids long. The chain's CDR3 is CASMGQENYGYTF. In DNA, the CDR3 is TGTGCCAGCATGGGACAGGAGAACTATGGCTACACCTTC. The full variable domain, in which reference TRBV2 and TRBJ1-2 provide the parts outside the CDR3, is EPEVTQTPSHQVTQMGQEVILRCVPISNHLYFYWYRQILGQKVEFLVSFYNNEISEKSEIFDDQFSVERPDGSNFTLKIRSTKLEDSAMYFCASMGQENYGYTFGSGTRLTVV.

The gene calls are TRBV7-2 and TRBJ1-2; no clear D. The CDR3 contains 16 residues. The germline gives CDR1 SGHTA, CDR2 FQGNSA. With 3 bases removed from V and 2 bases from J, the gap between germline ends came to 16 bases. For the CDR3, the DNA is TGTGCCAGCAGCTTCCTGGCGGGGTTAGTAAACTATGGCTACACCTTC. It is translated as CASSFLAGLVNYGYTF.

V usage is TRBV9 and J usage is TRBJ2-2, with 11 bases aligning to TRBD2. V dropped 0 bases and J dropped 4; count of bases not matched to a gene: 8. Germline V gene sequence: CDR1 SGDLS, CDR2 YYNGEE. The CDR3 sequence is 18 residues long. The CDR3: CASSVGLLAGVSTGELFF. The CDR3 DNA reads TGTGCCAGCAGCGTAGGCCTACTAGCGGGGGTGAGCACCGGGGAGCTGTTTTTT.

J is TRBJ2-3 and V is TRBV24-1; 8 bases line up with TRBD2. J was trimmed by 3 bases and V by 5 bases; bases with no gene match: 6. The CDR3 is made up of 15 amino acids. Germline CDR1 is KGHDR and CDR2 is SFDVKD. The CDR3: CATSVASGGTDTQYF. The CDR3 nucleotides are TGTGCCACCAGTGTCGCCAGCGGGGGTACAGATACGCAGTATTTT.

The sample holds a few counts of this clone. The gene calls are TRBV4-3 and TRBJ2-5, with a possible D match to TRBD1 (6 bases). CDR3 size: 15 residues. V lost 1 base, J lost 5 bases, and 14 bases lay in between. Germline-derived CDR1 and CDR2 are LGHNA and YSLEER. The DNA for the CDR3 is TGCGCCAGCAGCCAAGGGACCTGGGACAAGGAGACCCAGTACTTC. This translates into CASSQGTWDKETQYF.

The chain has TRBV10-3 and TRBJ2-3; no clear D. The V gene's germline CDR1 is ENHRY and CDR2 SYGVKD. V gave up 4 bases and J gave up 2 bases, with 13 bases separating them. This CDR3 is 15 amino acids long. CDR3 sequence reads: CAISVSDTTTDTQYF. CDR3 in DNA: TGTGCCATCAGTGTAAGTGACACCACCACAGATACGCAGTATTTT.

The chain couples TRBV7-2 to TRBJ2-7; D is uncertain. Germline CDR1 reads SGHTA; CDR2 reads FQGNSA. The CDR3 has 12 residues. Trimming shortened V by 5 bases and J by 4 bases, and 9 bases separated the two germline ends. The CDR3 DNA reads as TGTGCCAGCAGCCCCTCCGGTTACGAGCAGTACTTC. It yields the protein CASSPSGYEQYF.

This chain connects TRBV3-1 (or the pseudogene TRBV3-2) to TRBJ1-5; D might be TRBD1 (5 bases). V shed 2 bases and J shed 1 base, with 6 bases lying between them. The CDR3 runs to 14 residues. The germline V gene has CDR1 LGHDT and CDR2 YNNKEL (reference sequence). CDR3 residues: CASSQSGSNQPQHF. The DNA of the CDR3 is TGTGCCAGCAGCCAATCAGGGAGCAATCAGCCCCAGCATTTT.

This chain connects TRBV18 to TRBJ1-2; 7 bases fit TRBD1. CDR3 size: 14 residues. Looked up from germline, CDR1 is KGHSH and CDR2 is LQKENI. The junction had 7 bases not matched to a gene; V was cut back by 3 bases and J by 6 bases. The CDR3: CASSPGTDFDGYTF. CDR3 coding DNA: TGTGCCAGCTCACCCGGGACAGACTTTGATGGCTACACCTTC.

CDR3 region: CATSDPGGPDGELFF. The CDR3 nucleotides are TGTGCCACCAGTGACCCGGGGGGCCCGGACGGGGAGCTGTTTTTT. The chain joins TRBV24-1 to TRBJ2-2, with D maybe TRBD2 (7 bases). Germline loops: CDR1 KGHDR, CDR2 SFDVKD. Deletions cut 4 bases from V and 7 bases from J, with 15 bases between. The length of the CDR3 is 15 residues.

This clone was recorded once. The CDR3 protein is CATSPLGLRGAYWDTQYF. The CDR3, as DNA: TGTGCCACCAGCCCCCTAGGGTTACGGGGGGCCTATTGGGATACGCAGTATTTT. The genes are TRBV15 and TRBJ2-3, with D possibly matching TRBD2 (7 bases). Trimming took 5 bases from V and 6 from J, leaving 27 bases between them. The germline V gene has CDR1 LNHNV and CDR2 YYDKDF (reference sequence). The CDR3 covers 18 residues.

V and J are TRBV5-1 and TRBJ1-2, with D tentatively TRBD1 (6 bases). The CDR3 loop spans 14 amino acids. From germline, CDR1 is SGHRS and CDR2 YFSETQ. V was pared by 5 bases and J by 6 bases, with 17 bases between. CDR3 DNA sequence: TGCGCCAGCAGGCCGGGACAAGGAATAGATGGCTACACCTTC. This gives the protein CASRPGQGIDGYTF.

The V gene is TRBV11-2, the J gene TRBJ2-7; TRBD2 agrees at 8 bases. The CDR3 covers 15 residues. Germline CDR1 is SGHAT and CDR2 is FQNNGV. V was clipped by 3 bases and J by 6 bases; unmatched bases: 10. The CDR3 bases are TGTGCCAGCAGCTTCTCCGGGGGGGCAACTGCCGAGCAGTACTTC. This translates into CASSFSGGATAEQYF.

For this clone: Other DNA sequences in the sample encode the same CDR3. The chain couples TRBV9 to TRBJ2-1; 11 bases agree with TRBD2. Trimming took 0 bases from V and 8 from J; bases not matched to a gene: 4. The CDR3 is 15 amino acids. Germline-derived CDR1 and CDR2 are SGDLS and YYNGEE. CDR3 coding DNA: TGTGCCAGCAGCGTAGGGCTAGCGGGGGGCCATGAGCAGTTCTTC. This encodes CASSVGLAGGHEQFF.

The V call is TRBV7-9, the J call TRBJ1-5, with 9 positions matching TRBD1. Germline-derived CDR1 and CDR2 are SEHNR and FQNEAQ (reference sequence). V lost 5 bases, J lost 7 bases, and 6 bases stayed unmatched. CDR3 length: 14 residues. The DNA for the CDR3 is TGTGCCAGCAGCCGGGACAGGGCACACCAGCCCCAGCATTTT. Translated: CASSRDRAHQPQHF.

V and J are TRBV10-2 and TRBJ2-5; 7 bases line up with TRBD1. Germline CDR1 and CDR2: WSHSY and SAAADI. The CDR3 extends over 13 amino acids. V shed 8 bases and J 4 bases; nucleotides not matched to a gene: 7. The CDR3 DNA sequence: TGCGCCAGCTCTACAGGGGCGACAGAGACCCAGTACTTC. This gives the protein CASSTGATETQYF.

The CDR3 DNA reads as TGTGCCAGCTCACCACCGGCACGAGCCAACAGGGCCGGAAACACCATATATTTT. Translating it yields CASSPPARANRAGNTIYF. J is TRBJ1-3 and V is TRBV18; D may be TRBD1 (6 bases). The CDR3 loop spans 18 amino acids. The ends were cut back, 0 bases at V and 4 bases at J, with 19 bases in the middle. Germline CDR1 and CDR2: KGHSH and LQKENI.

CDR3 protein: CASSQVKGIAFF. Here the CDR3 DNA reads TGTGCCAGCAGCCAAGTTAAGGGGATAGCTTTCTTT. The chain recombines TRBV3-1 (or the pseudogene TRBV3-2) with TRBJ1-1; possibly TRBD1 for D (5 bases). The CDR3 sequence is 12 residues long. V lost 1 base to trimming and J lost 10 bases, with 10 bases between them. Germline loops: CDR1 LGHDT, CDR2 YNNKEL (reference sequence).